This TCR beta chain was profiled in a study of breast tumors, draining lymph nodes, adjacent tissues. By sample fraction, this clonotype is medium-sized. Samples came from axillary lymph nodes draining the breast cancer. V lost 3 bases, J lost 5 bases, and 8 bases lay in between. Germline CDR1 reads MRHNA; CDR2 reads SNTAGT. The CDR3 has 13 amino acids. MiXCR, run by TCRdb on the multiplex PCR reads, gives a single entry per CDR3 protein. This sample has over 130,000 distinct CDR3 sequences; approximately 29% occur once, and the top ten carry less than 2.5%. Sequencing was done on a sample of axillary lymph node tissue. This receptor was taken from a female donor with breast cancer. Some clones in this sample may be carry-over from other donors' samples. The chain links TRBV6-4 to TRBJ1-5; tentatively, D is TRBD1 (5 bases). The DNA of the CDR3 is TGTGCCAGCAGTGAGCGAGGGGATCAGCCCCAGCATTTT. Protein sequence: CASSERGDQPQHF.